The 11 T cell receptor beta chains listed next were all sequenced from one sample in a study of CD8 T cells in Susac syndrome. RNA totalling roughly 0.45 to 1 ug underwent reverse transcription with random hexamers. TCRdb recomputed calls from the immunoSEQ multiplex PCR reads with MiXCR, one row per CDR3 protein. Among about 150,000 distinct CDR3 sequences listed, around 93% were seen once. Sequenced: CD4+ T cells from PBMCs. These receptors were obtained from a human donor with multiple sclerosis.

The chain combines TRBV3-1 with TRBJ2-5; D perhaps matches TRBD1 (6 bases). The CDR3 consists of 14 residues. The V gene lost 0 bases and the J gene lost 5 bases, with 10 bases spanning the gap. Germline V lookup: CDR1 LGHDT, CDR2 YNNKEL (reference sequence). The CDR3 sequence is CASSQEGTSETQYF. DNA for the CDR3: TGTGCCAGCAGCCAAGAAGGGACATCGGAGACCCAGTACTTC.

The table lists this clonotype with a few counts. The CDR3 DNA reads TGTGCCAGCAGTGAACCAGGGATCAGCAATCAGCCCCAGCATTTT. Its translation: CASSEPGISNQPQHF. The genes are TRBV6-1 and TRBJ1-5, with D possibly matching TRBD1 (5 bases). The CDR3 is made up of 15 amino acids. V lost 2 bases and J lost 1, with 9 bases in between. The V gene's germline CDR1 is MNHNS and CDR2 SASEGT.

The chain combines TRBV12-3 or TRBV12-4 with TRBJ2-3; 7 bases line up with TRBD2. V gave up 5 bases and J gave up 5 bases; unmatched junction bases: 7. This CDR3 region has 14 residues. Here the CDR3 reads CASSVGTIRDTQYF. In nucleotides, the CDR3 is TGTGCCAGCAGTGTCGGGACTATAAGAGATACGCAGTATTTT.

This chain uses TRBV5-8 with TRBJ2-2, with 12 bases aligning to TRBD2. The CDR3 is 16 residues long. Germline assignment: CDR1 SGHTS and CDR2 YDEGEE. J lost 7 bases, V lost 4 bases, and 8 bases had no gene match. The CDR3 region is CASSPRLAGASGELFF. The DNA for the CDR3 is TGTGCCAGCAGCCCACGACTAGCGGGAGCAAGCGGGGAGCTGTTTTTT.

This chain links TRBV30 with TRBJ1-2; 7 bases line up with TRBD1. V dropped 4 bases and J dropped 0; count of bases not matched to a gene: 17. The CDR3 is made up of 18 amino acids. From germline, CDR1 is GTSNPN and CDR2 SVGIG (reference sequence). The CDR3: CAWNPSQGDWVSNYGYTF. Here the CDR3 DNA reads TGTGCCTGGAACCCCTCGCAGGGGGATTGGGTGTCTAACTATGGCTACACCTTC.

The CDR3 loop reads CASSQEMRGTGELFF. CDR3 nucleotide sequence: TGCGCCAGCAGCCAAGAAATGCGTGGGACCGGGGAGCTGTTTTTT. This rearrangement joins TRBV4-3 to TRBJ2-2; no firm D call. V lost 0 bases and J 5 bases, leaving 10 bases between the germline ends. The CDR3 sequence is 15 residues long. Germline CDR1 reads LGHNA; CDR2 reads YSLEER.

The chain uses TRBV18 and TRBJ1-1; D may be TRBD1 (5 bases). V was shortened by 3 bases and J by 1 base, with 9 bases between the two germline ends. Germline V gives CDR1 KGHSH, CDR2 LQKENI. The CDR3 covers 14 residues. CDR3 sequence (DNA): TGTGCCAGCTCACCCCAGGGCCGGAACACTGAAGCTTTCTTT. This sequence encodes CASSPQGRNTEAFF.

V and J are TRBV18 and TRBJ1-1; 9 bases match TRBD1. Germline trimming cut 3 bases from V and 0 bases from J; bases unmatched to any gene: 5. Looked up from germline, CDR1 is KGHSH and CDR2 is LQKENI. CDR3 length: 16 residues. Written as DNA, the CDR3 is TGTGCCAGCTCACCTAACAGGGGGCTAGTGAACACTGAAGCTTTCTTT. Protein product: CASSPNRGLVNTEAFF.

The chain uses TRBV9 and TRBJ1-1; 8 nucleotides match TRBD1. Germline CDR1 SGDLS, CDR2 YYNGEE. The CDR3 spans 15 residues. V dropped 4 bases and J dropped 0; count of bases not matched to a gene: 5. CDR3 loop: CASSPRTGMNTEAFF. Here the CDR3 DNA reads TGTGCCAGCAGCCCGCGGACAGGGATGAACACTGAAGCTTTCTTT.

V and J are TRBV20-1 and TRBJ2-5; the D gene is possibly TRBD2 (6 bases). Per the germline V gene, CDR1 is DFQATT and CDR2 is SNEGSKA (reference sequence). This CDR3 is 13 amino acids long. V shed 3 bases and J shed 3 bases, with 11 bases lying between them. The CDR3 spells CSARDGGKETQYF. The CDR3, as DNA: TGCAGTGCTAGGGACGGGGGAAAAGAGACCCAGTACTTC.

This chain uses TRBV6-5 with TRBJ2-3; 8 nucleotides match TRBD2. Per germline, CDR1 MNHEY and CDR2 SVGAGI. The CDR3 contains 15 residues. The J segment lost 3 bases and the V segment lost 8 bases, leaving 10 bases of the junction unmatched. CDR3 nucleotides: TGTGCCAGCGCTTCCCTAGCGGGTATTACAGATACGCAGTATTTT. Amino acids: CASASLAGITDTQYF.